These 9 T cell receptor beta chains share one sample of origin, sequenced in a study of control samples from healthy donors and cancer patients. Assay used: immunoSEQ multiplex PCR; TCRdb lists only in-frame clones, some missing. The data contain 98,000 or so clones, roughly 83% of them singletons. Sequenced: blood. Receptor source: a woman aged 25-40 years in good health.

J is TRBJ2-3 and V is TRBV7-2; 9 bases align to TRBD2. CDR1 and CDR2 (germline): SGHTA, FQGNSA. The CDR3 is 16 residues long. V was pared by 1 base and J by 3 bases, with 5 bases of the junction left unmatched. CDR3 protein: CASSLVGGGATDTQYF. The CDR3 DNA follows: TGTGCCAGCAGCTTAGTGGGCGGGGGGGCAACAGATACGCAGTATTTT.

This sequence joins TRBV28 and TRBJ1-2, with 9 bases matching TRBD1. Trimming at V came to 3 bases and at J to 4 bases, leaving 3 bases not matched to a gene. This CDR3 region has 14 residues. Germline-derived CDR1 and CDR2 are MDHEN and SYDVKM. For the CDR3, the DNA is TGTGCCAGCAGTTTCGGGGACAGGGCCTATGGCTACACCTTC. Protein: CASSFGDRAYGYTF.

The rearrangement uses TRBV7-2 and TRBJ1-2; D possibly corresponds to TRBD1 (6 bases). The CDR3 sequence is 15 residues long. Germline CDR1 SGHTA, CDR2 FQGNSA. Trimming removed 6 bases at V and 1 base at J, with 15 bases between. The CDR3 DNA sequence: TGTGCCAGCAGAATCCCCGGGACACTTAACTATGGCTACACCTTC. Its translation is CASRIPGTLNYGYTF.

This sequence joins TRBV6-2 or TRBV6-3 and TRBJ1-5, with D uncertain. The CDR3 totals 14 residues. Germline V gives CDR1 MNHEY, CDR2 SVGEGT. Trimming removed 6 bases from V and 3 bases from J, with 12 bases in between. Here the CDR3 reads CASSPTFSNQPQHF. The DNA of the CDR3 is TGTGCCAGCAGCCCGACCTTTTCCAATCAGCCCCAGCATTTT.

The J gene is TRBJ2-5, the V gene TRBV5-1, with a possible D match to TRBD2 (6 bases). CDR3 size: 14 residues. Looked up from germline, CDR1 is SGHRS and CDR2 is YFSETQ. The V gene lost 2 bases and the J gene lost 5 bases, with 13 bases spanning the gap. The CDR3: CASSLIGREETQYF. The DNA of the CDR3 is TGCGCCAGCAGCTTAATAGGACGGGAGGAGACCCAGTACTTC.

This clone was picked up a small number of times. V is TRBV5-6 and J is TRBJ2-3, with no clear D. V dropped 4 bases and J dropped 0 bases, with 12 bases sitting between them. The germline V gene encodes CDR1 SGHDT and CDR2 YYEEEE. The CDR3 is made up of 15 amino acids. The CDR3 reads CASSVRVSSTDTQYF. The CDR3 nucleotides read TGTGCCAGCAGCGTCCGGGTTTCTAGCACAGATACGCAGTATTTT.

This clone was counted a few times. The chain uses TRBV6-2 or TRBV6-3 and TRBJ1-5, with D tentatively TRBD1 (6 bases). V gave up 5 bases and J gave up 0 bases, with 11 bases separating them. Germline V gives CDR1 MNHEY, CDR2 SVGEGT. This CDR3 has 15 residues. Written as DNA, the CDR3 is TGTGCCAGCAGTCAGACAGGTTATAGCAATCAGCCCCAGCATTTT. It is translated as CASSQTGYSNQPQHF.

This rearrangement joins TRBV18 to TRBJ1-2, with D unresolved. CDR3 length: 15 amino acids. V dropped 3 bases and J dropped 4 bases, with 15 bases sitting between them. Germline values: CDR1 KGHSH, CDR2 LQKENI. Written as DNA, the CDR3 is TGTGCCAGCTCACCCGCAAACGACGGATTCTATGGCTACACCTTC. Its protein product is CASSPANDGFYGYTF.

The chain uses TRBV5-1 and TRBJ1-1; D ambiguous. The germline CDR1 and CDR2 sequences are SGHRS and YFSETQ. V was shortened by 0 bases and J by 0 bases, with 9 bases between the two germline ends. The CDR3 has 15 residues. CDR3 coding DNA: TGCGCCAGCAGCTTGGTCTCCCGGATGAACACTGAAGCTTTCTTT. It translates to CASSLVSRMNTEAFF.